This section outlines one TCR beta chain sequence together with its context. These data belong to a study of blood T cell repertoires in COVID-19. As for the study in general: Spain, Italy and the United States supplied samples that represented acute and convalescent COVID-19. T cells, B-cell-depleted T cells, or PBMCs supplied cDNA or gDNA.

In the authors' methods: For nucleated cells, counts were estimated from reference gene primer amplification. Sequenced by immunoSEQ multiplex PCR; TCRdb stores in-frame clones only, minus some. The V and J calls and clone size come from that table; D and trimming were worked out from the DNA. The sample consists of roughly 81,000 clones, about 86% of them appearing once. Germline V lookup: CDR1 MNHNY, CDR2 SVGAGI (reference sequence). The CDR3 is 16 residues long. The germline V and J ends were trimmed by 2 bases and 3 bases, with 17 bases remaining between them. The gene calls are TRBV6-6 and TRBJ2-7, with D possibly TRBD2 on 5 matching bases. The TCR originated in a man older than 75 with active or convalescent COVID-19. Source material: peripheral blood. The CDR3 loop reads CASSYPPGGFYYEQYF. The DNA for the CDR3 is TGTGCCAGCAGTTACCCCCCTGGAGGCTTTTACTACGAGCAGTACTTC.